The T cell receptor (beta chain) described here comes from a study of vaccination effects on CD4 cells after COVID-19. As regards this clone: Its antigen is currently unknown.

CD4+ T cell isolation took place after 10 days of culture. V gave up 4 bases and J gave up 2 bases, with 13 bases separating them. The germline CDR1 and CDR2 sequences are SGHRS and YFSETQ. The CDR3 is made up of 14 amino acids. TCRdb's table, derived via immunoSEQ multiplex PCR, lists solely in-frame clones and lacks some. The data show approximately 50,000 clones, 76% seen once. The receptor was derived from a human donor who had a prior SARS-CoV-2 infection. The V and J genes are TRBV5-1 and TRBJ2-7, with TRBD2 as a possible D gene (5 bases). The input for sequencing was CD4+ T cells from PBMCs cultured without peptide, taken before COVID-19 vaccination. This CDR3 is CASSARTDTYEQYF. In DNA form, the CDR3 reads TGCGCCAGCAGCGCCAGGACTGATACCTACGAGCAGTACTTC.